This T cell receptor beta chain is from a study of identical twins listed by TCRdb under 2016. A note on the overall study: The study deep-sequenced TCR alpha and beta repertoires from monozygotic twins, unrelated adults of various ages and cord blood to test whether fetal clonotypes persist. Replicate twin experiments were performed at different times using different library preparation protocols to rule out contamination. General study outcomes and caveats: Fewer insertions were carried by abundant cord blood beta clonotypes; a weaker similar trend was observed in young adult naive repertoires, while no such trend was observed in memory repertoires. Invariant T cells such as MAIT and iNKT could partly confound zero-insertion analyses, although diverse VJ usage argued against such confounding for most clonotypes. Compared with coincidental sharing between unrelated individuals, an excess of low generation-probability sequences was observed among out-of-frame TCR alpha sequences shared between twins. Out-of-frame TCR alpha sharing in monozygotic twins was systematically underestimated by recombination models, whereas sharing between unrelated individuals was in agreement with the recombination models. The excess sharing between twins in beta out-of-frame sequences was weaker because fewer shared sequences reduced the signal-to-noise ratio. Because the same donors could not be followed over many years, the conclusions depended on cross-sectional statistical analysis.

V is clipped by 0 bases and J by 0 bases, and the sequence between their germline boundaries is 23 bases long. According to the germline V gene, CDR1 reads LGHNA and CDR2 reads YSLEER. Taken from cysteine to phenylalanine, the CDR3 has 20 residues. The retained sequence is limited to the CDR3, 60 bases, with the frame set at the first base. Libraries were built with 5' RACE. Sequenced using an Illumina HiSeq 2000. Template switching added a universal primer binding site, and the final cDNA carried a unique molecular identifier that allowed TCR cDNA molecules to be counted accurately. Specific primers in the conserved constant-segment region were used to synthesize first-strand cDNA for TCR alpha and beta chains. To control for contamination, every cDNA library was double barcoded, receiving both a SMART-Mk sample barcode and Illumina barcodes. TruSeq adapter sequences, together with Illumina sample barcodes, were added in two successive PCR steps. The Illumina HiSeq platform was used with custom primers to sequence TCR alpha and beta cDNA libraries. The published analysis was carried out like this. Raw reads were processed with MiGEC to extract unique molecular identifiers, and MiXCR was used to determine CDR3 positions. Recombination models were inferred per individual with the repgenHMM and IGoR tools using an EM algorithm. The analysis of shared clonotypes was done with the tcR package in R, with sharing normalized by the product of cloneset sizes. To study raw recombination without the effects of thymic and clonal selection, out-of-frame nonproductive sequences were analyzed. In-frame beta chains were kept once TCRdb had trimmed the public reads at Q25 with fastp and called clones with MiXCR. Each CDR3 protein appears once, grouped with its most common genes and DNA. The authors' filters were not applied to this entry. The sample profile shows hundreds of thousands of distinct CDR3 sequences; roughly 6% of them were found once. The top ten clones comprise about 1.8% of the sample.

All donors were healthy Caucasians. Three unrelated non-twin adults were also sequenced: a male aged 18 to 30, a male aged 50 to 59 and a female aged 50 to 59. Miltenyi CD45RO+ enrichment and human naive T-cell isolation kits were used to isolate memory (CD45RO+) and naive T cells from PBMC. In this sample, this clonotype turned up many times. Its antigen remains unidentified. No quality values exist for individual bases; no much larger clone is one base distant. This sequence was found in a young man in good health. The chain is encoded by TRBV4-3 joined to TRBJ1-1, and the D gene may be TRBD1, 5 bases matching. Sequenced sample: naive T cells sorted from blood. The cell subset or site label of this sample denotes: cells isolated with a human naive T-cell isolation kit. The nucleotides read TGCGCCAGCAGCCAAGATGCGACGGGGGGTTTTTCTCTGGTGAACACTGAAGCTTTCTTT. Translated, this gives CASSQDATGGFSLVNTEAFF.